This TCR beta chain was obtained from a study of T cells in Graves' hyperthyroidism and ophthalmopathy. The study's findings and limits: In blood, most of the thyroid clonotypes expanded above 0.001 were also present. Stable hyperthyroidism was separated from ophthalmopathy by a model based on 13 V-J features.

TCR beta CDR3 regions were amplified from RNA transcripts. The HTBI primer set drove a first-round RT-PCR of the TCR CDR3. TCRdb analysed the multiplex PCR reads with MiXCR anew, one entry per CDR3 protein. This sample has a few hundred thousand distinct CDR3 sequences; less than 20% occur once, and the top ten carry roughly two fifths. Uncontrolled infection, other autoimmune disease, pregnancy or lactation excluded patients. Germline CDR1 SGHRS, CDR2 YFSETQ. Trimming removed 6 bases from V and 4 bases from J; junction bases left unmatched: 7. The length of the CDR3 is 15 residues. On this clonotype itself: Its antigen is currently unknown.

The origin of this receptor is a man aged 18 to 35 with Graves' ophthalmopathy. This chain joins TRBV5-1 and TRBJ2-3, with 11 nucleotides matching TRBD1. Sequencing input: blood. This CDR3 reads CASKGTGQGADTQYF. CDR3 bases: TGCGCCAGCAAAGGAACGGGACAGGGGGCAGATACGCAGTATTTT.